The clone carrying this TCR beta chain was seen at least ten times. This record comes from a study of patients and donors after allogeneic stem cell transplantation. V lost 1 base and J lost 8, with 8 bases in between. The germline gives CDR1 LNHDA, CDR2 SQIVND (reference sequence). The CDR3 totals 13 residues. From the RT-PCR reads, TCRdb called clonotypes with MiXCR, one entry per CDR3 protein. The sample carries tens of thousands of distinct CDR3 sequences, roughly 5.2% recorded once. This TCR was recovered from a human donor who was either an allogeneic HSCT recipient or a stem cell or donor lymphocyte infusion donor (not recorded which). It is not recorded whose cells these are; they may come from a transplant donor. This chain uses TRBV19 with TRBJ2-2, with D perhaps TRBD1 (5 bases). Specimen: blood, either unsorted or a sorted T cell fraction (not recorded which). CDR3 nucleotides: TGTGCCAGTAGTATAGCCCAGGGAGGGGAGCTGTTTTTT. Encoded protein: CASSIAQGGELFF.